These T cell receptor beta chains were read from a single sample in a study of radiotherapy plus CTLA-4 blockade in lung cancer. Produced via immunoSEQ multiplex PCR; TCRdb's table is partial and in-frame only. This table holds about 120,000 clones, nearly 80% found once. Sequences were derived from peripheral blood, sampled from a patient treated with radiotherapy plus ipilimumab. The receptors stem from a human donor with non-small cell lung cancer who had a partial response to radiotherapy plus ipilimumab. CDR3s include the opening cysteine and the closing phenylalanine or tryptophan. The D gene is left open where the match is weak. A clone size is listed for some rows: how often the clone was seen (once, few, many), or a class if it is expanded.

d_gene	len	v_gene	j_gene	abundance	CDR3aa	CDR3nt
TRBD1	15	TRBV28	TRBJ1-1	few	CASSPAGQRNTEAFF	TGTGCCAGCAGTCCGGCGGGACAGAGGAACACTGAAGCTTTCTTT
TRBD2	16	TRBV5-1	TRBJ2-7	.	CASSWGTSGRASEQYF	TGCGCCAGCAGCTGGGGCACTAGCGGGAGGGCTAGCGAGCAGTACTTC
TRBD1	16	TRBV6-1	TRBJ2-2	once	CASSDKQRGPSGELFF	TGTGCCAGCAGTGATAAACAAAGGGGGCCGTCCGGGGAGCTGTTTTTT
.	12	TRBV29-1	TRBJ2-5	.	CSVDGYQETQYF	TGCAGCGTTGACGGGTACCAAGAGACCCAGTACTTC
.	15	TRBV6-5	TRBJ1-6	.	CASSYAAGGGSPLHF	TGTGCCAGCAGTTACGCAGCGGGAGGGGGTTCACCCCTCCACTTT
.	17	TRBV18	TRBJ2-2	.	CASSPILGEAPTGELFF	TGTGCCAGCTCACCGATACTTGGAGAAGCGCCCACCGGGGAGCTGTTTTTT
TRBD1	14	TRBV14	TRBJ1-2	.	CASSLSGTGTGYTF	TGTGCCAGCAGCCTGTCCGGGACAGGGACTGGCTACACCTTC
TRBD1	17	TRBV7-2	TRBJ1-1	.	CASSSVRGADLNTEAFF	TGTGCCAGCAGCTCCGTCAGGGGGGCCGATCTGAACACTGAAGCTTTCTTT
.	13	TRBV7-2	TRBJ1-5	.	CASSLPPPQPQHF	TGTGCCAGCAGCCTCCCTCCCCCCCAGCCCCAGCATTTT
.	14	TRBV4-1	TRBJ1-5	few	CASSQDRQGQPQHF	TGCGCCAGCAGCCAAGATCGGCAGGGACAGCCCCAGCATTTT
TRBD1	14	TRBV18	TRBJ2-3	.	CASSPDRITDTQYF	TGTGCCAGCTCACCGGACAGGATCACAGATACGCAGTATTTT
.	13	TRBV6-1	TRBJ1-2	.	CASSEGTVYGYTF	TGTGCCAGCAGTGAAGGGACAGTCTATGGCTACACCTTC
.	15	TRBV28	TRBJ1-5	.	CASRLRQVTDQPQHF	TGTGCCAGCAGGCTGAGACAGGTTACGGATCAGCCCCAGCATTTT
.	15	TRBV19	TRBJ2-3	.	CASSIGTVGTDTQYF	TGTGCCAGTAGTATAGGTACAGTTGGCACAGATACGCAGTATTTT
.	14	TRBV6-6	TRBJ1-1	.	CASSYRGLSTEAFF	TGTGCCAGCAGTTACCGAGGCTTGAGCACTGAAGCTTTCTTT
.	15	TRBV30	TRBJ1-2	.	CAWSALEGSQYGYTF	TGTGCCTGGAGTGCTCTTGAGGGCTCCCAATATGGCTACACCTTC
TRBD2	15	TRBV4-2	TRBJ2-2	.	CASSQRLADTGELFF	TGTGCCAGCAGCCAACGACTAGCGGACACCGGGGAGCTGTTTTTT
.	12	TRBV28	TRBJ1-4	few	CASSLLQEKLFF	TGTGCCAGCAGTTTGCTTCAGGAAAAACTGTTTTTT
.	11	TRBV28	TRBJ1-1	.	CASSLRVAVFF	TGTGCCAGCAGTTTGCGGGTTGCGGTTTTCTTT
TRBD1	19	TRBV28	TRBJ1-5	.	CASNISPGWDRGRAQPQHF	TGTGCCAGCAACATATCTCCCGGGTGGGACAGGGGGCGCGCTCAGCCCCAGCATTTT
.	12	TRBV6-5	TRBJ1-2	.	CASRQGRRGYTF	TGTGCCAGCAGGCAGGGGCGGAGGGGCTACACCTTC
.	12	TRBV5-4	TRBJ2-7	.	CASSFRGYEQYF	TGTGCCAGCAGCTTCAGGGGCTACGAGCAGTACTTC
TRBD2	16	TRBV5-1	TRBJ2-5	.	CASSLGLAGVQETQYF	TGCGCCAGCAGCTTGGGGCTAGCGGGGGTCCAAGAGACCCAGTACTTC
.	13	TRBV7-2	TRBJ2-1	.	CASSLVWRDEQFF	TGTGCCAGCAGCTTAGTCTGGCGGGATGAGCAGTTCTTC
TRBD1	15	TRBV2	TRBJ1-5	.	CASRLQGAGNQPQHF	TGTGCCAGCAGACTACAGGGGGCTGGCAATCAGCCCCAGCATTTT
.	14	TRBV6-5	TRBJ2-7	.	CASSPVLAAYEQYF	TGTGCCAGCAGTCCCGTTCTAGCAGCTTACGAGCAGTACTTC
TRBD1	17	TRBV5-1	TRBJ1-1	.	CASSLDLTGQGDTEAFF	TGCGCCAGCAGCTTGGACCTGACGGGACAGGGGGACACTGAAGCTTTCTTT
.	15	TRBV5-6	TRBJ2-5	once	CASSSKIGTQETQYF	TGTGCCAGCAGCTCGAAGATCGGGACTCAAGAGACCCAGTACTTC
TRBD2	16	TRBV5-8	TRBJ2-5	once	CASSPGGGRALETQYF	TGTGCCAGCAGCCCCGGTGGCGGGAGGGCCCTGGAGACCCAGTACTTC
TRBD2	16	TRBV4-1	TRBJ2-7	.	CASSQYASGSNYEQYF	TGCGCCAGCAGCCAATACGCTAGCGGGAGTAACTACGAGCAGTACTTC
.	16	TRBV7-8	TRBJ2-4	.	CASSPPQGLSSNIQYF	TGTGCCAGCAGCCCCCCCCAGGGTTTGTCAAGCAACATTCAGTACTTC
.	13	TRBV30	TRBJ2-2	.	CAWRQGRTGELFF	TGTGCCTGGAGGCAGGGCCGCACCGGGGAGCTGTTTTTT
.	13	TRBV27	TRBJ1-1	.	CASSSQINTEAFF	TGTGCCAGCAGTTCACAGATTAACACTGAAGCTTTCTTT
.	14	TRBV6-4	TRBJ1-2	few	CASSYGGSSIRYTF	TGTGCCAGCAGTTACGGGGGATCCTCTATTCGCTACACCTTC
.	13	TRBV27	TRBJ2-7	.	CASSYRQPYEQYF	TGTGCCAGCAGTTATCGACAGCCCTACGAGCAGTACTTC
TRBD1	17	TRBV5-4	TRBJ2-6	.	CASSPTTGVTGANVLTF	TGTGCCAGCAGCCCAACTACAGGGGTGACTGGGGCCAACGTCCTGACTTTC
.	12	TRBV10-3	TRBJ2-2	.	CATGDTTGELFF	TGTGCCACCGGGGACACCACCGGGGAGCTGTTTTTT
.	13	TRBV11-3	TRBJ2-2	.	CASSNKGSGELFF	TGTGCCAGCAGCAACAAGGGGTCCGGGGAGCTGTTTTTT
TRBD2	15	TRBV19	TRBJ2-1	once	CASMGTSPRRNEQFF	TGTGCCAGTATGGGGACTAGCCCCCGAAGGAATGAGCAGTTCTTC
.	16	TRBV7-2	TRBJ2-3	.	CASSRQTGPGGNTQYF	TGTGCCAGCAGCCGGCAGACAGGGCCCGGAGGGAATACGCAGTATTTT
.	14	TRBV27	TRBJ2-5	once	CASSSHILQETQYF	TGTGCCAGCAGCTCTCACATCCTCCAAGAGACCCAGTACTTC
TRBD1	16	TRBV6-5	TRBJ2-2	.	CASSFLQRQGTGELFF	TGCGCCAGCAGTTTCCTACAGCGACAGGGTACCGGGGAGCTGTTTTTT
TRBD1	15	TRBV9	TRBJ2-3	.	CASSHRGYSTDTQYF	TGTGCCAGCAGCCACAGGGGTTATAGCACAGATACGCAGTATTTT
.	14	TRBV2	TRBJ1-4	.	CASSSQGYNEKLFF	TGTGCCAGCAGTTCGCAGGGGTATAATGAAAAACTGTTTTTT
.	15	TRBV19	TRBJ2-1	.	CASSSPWSSYNEQFF	TGTGCCAGTAGTAGCCCCTGGAGTTCCTACAATGAGCAGTTCTTC
.	15	TRBV14	TRBJ2-2	.	CASRGTSHNTGELFF	TGTGCCAGCAGAGGAACTAGCCATAACACCGGGGAGCTGTTTTTT
TRBD1	12	TRBV29-1	TRBJ2-7	.	CSGLGTAYEQYF	TGCAGCGGTCTCGGGACAGCATACGAGCAGTACTTC
.	13	TRBV28	TRBJ1-2	few	CASSVRGSYGYTF	TGTGCCAGCAGCGTAAGGGGCTCCTATGGCTACACCTTC
TRBD2	21	TRBV6-4	TRBJ2-4	.	CASRDRELSPAGGRTVNIQYF	TGTGCCAGTAGAGACCGGGAGCTAAGTCCAGCGGGAGGGCGGACGGTGAACATTCAGTACTTC
TRBD2	15	TRBV6-1	TRBJ2-1	.	CASSTGLARYNEQFF	TGTGCCAGCAGCACGGGACTAGCGAGGTACAATGAGCAGTTCTTC
.	15	TRBV7-9	TRBJ2-2	.	CASAVGEANTGELFF	TGTGCCAGCGCTGTCGGAGAAGCGAACACCGGGGAGCTGTTTTTT
TRBD1	14	TRBV5-8	TRBJ1-2	.	CASSAGQGVYGYTF	TGTGCCAGCAGCGCGGGACAGGGTGTCTATGGCTACACCTTC
TRBD1	16	TRBV29-1	TRBJ1-2	few	CSVEHRGLGADYGYTF	TGCAGCGTTGAACACAGGGGGCTCGGGGCCGACTATGGCTACACCTTC